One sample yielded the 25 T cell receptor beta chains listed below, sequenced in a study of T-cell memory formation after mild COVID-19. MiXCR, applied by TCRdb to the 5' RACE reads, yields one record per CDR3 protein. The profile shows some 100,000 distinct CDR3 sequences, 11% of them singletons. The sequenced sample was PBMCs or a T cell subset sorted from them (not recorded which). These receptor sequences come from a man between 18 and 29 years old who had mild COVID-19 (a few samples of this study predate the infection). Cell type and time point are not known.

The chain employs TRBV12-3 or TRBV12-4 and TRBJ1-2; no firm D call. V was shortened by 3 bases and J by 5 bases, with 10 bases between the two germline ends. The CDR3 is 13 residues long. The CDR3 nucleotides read TGTGCCAGCAGTTTGCCAAGCTTTTATGGCTACACCTTC. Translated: CASSLPSFYGYTF.

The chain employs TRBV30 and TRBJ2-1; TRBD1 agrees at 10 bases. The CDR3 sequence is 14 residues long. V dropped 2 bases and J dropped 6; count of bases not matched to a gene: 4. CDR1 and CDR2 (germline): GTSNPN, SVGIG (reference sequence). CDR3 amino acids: CAWSLGTGVNEQFF. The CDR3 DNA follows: TGTGCCTGGAGTCTAGGGACAGGGGTCAATGAGCAGTTCTTC.

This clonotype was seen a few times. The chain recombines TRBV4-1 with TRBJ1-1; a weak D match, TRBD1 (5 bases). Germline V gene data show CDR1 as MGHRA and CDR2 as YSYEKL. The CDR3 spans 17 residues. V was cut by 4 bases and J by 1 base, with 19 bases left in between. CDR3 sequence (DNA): TGCGCCAGCAGCCTCGTACAAGAAGGGGCGAAGAACACTGAAGCTTTCTTT. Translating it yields CASSLVQEGAKNTEAFF.

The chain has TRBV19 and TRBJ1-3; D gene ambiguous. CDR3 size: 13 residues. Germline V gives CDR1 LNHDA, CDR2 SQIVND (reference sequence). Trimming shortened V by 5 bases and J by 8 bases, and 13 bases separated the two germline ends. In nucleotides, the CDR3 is TGTGCCAGTAGTGCTGGGGTGGCGGACACCATATATTTT. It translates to CASSAGVADTIYF. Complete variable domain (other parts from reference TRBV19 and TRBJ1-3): DGGITQSPKYLFRKEGQNVTLSCEQNLNHDAMYWYRQDPGQGLRLIYYSQIVNDFQKGDIAEGYSVSREKKESFPLTVTSAQKNPTAFYLCASSAGVADTIYFGEGSWLTVV.

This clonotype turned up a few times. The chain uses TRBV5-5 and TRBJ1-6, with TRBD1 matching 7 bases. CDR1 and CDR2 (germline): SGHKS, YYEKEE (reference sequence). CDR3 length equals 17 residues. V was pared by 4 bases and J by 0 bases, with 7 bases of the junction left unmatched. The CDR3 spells CASSPRGDSSYNSPLHF. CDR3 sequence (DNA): TGTGCCAGCAGCCCCCGGGGGGACAGCTCCTATAATTCACCCCTCCACTTT.

CDR3 in amino acids: CASSQTGGVTEAFF. CDR3 bases: TGCGCCAGCAGCCAAACAGGGGGTGTCACTGAAGCTTTCTTT. The rearrangement joins TRBV4-1 to TRBJ1-1; TRBD1 aligns across 8 bases. Losses at the gene ends were 2 bases for V and 4 bases for J; bases not matched to a gene: 3. This CDR3 is built from 14 residues. Germline values: CDR1 MGHRA, CDR2 YSYEKL.

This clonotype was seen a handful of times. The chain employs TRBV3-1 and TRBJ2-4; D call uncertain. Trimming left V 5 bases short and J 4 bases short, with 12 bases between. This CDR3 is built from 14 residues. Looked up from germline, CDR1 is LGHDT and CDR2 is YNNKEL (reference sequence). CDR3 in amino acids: CASSLRRLKNIQYF. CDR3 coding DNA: TGTGCCAGCAGCTTACGACGGCTAAAAAACATTCAGTACTTC.

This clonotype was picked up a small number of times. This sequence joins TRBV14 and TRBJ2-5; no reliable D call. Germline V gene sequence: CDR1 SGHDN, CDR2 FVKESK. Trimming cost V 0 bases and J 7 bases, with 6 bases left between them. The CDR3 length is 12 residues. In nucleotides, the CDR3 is TGTGCCAGCAGCCAAGAAATCCGGACCCAGTACTTC. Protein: CASSQEIRTQYF.

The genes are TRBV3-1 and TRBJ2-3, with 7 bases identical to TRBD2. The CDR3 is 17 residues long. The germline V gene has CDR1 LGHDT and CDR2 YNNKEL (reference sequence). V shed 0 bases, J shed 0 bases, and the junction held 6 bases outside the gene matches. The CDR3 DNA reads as TGTGCCAGCAGCCAAGACCCCAGCGGGGCTAGCACAGATACGCAGTATTTT. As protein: CASSQDPSGASTDTQYF.

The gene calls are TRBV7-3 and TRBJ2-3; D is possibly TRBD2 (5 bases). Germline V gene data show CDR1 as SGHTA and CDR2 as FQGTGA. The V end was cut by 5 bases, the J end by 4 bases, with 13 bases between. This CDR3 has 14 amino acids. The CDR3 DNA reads TGTGCCAGCAGCCCCCGGGGATTCCCAGATACGCAGTATTTT. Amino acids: CASSPRGFPDTQYF. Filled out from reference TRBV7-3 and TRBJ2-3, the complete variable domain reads GAGVSQTPSNKVTEKGKYVELRCDPISGHTALYWYRQSLGQGPEFLIYFQGTGAADDSGLPNDRFFAVRPEGSVSTLKIQRTERGDSAVYLCASSPRGFPDTQYFGPGTRLTVL.

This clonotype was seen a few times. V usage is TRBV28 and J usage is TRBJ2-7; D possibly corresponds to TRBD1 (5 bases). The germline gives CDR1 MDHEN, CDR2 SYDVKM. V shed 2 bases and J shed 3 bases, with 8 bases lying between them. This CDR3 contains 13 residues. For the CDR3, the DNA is TGTGCCAGCAGTTTAGGGGCACACTACGAGCAGTACTTC. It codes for CASSLGAHYEQYF.

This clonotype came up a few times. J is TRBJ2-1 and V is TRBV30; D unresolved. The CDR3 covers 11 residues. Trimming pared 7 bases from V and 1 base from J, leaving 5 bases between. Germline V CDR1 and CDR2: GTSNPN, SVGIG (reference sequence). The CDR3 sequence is CASWSYNEQFF. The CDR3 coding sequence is TGTGCCTCCTGGTCCTACAATGAGCAGTTCTTC.

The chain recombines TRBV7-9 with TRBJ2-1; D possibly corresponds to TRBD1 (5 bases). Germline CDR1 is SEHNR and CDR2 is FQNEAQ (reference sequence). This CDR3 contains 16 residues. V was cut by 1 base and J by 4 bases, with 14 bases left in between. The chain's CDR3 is CASSLVSTAYYNEQFF. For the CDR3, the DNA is TGTGCCAGCAGCTTAGTTTCGACAGCTTATTACAATGAGCAGTTCTTC.

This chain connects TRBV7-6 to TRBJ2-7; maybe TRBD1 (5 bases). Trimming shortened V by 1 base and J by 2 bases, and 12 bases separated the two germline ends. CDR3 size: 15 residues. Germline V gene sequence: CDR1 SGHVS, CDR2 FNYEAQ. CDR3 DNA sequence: TGTGCCAGCAGCTTAGGAACAGGCCCACCCTACGAGCAGTACTTC. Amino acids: CASSLGTGPPYEQYF.

Here the CDR3 DNA reads TGTGCCAGCAGCTTGTATAGTTATAGCAATCAGCCCCAGCATTTT. As protein: CASSLYSYSNQPQHF. This chain links TRBV5-6 with TRBJ1-5; no clear D. The germline CDR1 and CDR2 sequences are SGHDT and YYEEEE. CDR3 length: 15 amino acids. Trimming removed 1 base from V and 0 bases from J, with 8 bases in between.

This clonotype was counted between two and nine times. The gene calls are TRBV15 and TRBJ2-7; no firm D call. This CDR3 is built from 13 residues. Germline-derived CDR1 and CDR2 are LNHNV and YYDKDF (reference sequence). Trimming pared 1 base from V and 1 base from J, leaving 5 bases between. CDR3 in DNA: TGTGCCACCAGCAGAGGGATTTCCTACGAGCAGTACGTC. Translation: CATSRGISYEQYV.

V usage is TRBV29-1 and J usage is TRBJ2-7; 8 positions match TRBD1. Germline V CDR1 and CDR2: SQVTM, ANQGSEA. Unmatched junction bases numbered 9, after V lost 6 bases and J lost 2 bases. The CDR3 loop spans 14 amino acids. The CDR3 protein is CSVQGAGSPYEQYF. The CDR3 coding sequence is TGCAGCGTGCAGGGGGCCGGGAGTCCCTACGAGCAGTACTTC.

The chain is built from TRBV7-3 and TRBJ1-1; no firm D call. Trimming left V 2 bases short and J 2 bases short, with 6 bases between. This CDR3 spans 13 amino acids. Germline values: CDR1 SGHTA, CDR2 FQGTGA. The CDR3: CASSLGFNTEAFF. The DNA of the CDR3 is TGTGCCAGCAGCTTAGGATTCAACACTGAAGCTTTCTTT.

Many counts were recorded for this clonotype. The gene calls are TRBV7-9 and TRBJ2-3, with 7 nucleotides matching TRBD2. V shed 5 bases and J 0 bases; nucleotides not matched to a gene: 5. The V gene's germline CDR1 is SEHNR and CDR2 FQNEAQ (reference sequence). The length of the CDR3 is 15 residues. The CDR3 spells CASSPGRYSTDTQYF. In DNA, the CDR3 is TGTGCCAGCAGCCCCGGGAGGTACAGCACAGATACGCAGTATTTT.

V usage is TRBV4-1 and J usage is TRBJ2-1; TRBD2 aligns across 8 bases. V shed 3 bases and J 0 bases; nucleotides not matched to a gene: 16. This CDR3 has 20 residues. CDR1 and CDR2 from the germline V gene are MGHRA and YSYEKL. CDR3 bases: TGCGCCAGCAGCCAGCTAGGGCGTCGGGCGGGGGGAAGCTCCTACAATGAGCAGTTCTTC. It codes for CASSQLGRRAGGSSYNEQFF.

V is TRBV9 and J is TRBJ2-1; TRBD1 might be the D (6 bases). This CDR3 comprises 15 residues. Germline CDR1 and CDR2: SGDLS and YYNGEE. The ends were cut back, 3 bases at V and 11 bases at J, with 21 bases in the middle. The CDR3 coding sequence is TGTGCCAGCAGCGAGACCGGGACATGGGTGGGTAAGCAGTTCTTC. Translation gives CASSETGTWVGKQFF.

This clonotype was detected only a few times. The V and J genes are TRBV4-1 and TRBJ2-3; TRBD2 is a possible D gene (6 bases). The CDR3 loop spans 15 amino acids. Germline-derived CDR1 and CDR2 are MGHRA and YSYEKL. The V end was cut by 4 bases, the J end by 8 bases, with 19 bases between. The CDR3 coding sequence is TGCGCCAGCAGCCTCACTCCTCCCCTGGGGGGTACGCAGTATTTT. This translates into CASSLTPPLGGTQYF.

This CDR3 reads CASRGQGEQPQHF. CDR3 bases: TGTGCCAGCAGGGGACAGGGGGAACAGCCCCAGCATTTT. This sequence joins TRBV12-3 or TRBV12-4 and TRBJ1-5; 11 nucleotides align to TRBD1. J lost 7 bases, V lost 6 bases, and 2 bases had no gene match. The CDR3 loop spans 13 amino acids.

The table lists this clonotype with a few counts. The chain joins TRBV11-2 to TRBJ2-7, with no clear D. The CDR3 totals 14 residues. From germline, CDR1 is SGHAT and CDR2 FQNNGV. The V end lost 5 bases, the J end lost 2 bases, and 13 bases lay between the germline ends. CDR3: CASSQAGPTYEQYF. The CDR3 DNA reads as TGTGCCAGCAGCCAAGCCGGGCCGACCTACGAGCAGTACTTC.

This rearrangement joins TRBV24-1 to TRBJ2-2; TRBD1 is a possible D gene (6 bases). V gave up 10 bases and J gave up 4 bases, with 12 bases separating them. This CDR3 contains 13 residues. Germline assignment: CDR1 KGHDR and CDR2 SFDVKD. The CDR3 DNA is TGTGCCACACAGGGCAGGGTCACCGGGGAGCTGTTTTTT. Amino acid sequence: CATQGRVTGELFF.